The source of this TCR beta chain is a study of cytomegalovirus exposure and HLA in healthy donors. As for the study in general: The Caucasian-associated ancestry cluster held around 81% of a few hundred genotyped donors. General observations from the study: A few V segments could not be told apart, such as TRBV6-2 and TRBV6-3, and were left out. For presence/absence analyses, sequencing depth was assumed to be roughly uniform across donors. A later analysis reported that several of the most significant clusters appeared to be linked to common viral pathogens, among them Epstein-Barr virus.

Trimming shortened V by 8 bases and J by 1 base, and 17 bases separated the two germline ends. The CDR3 consists of 15 residues. The germline gives CDR1 SGHTA, CDR2 FQGNSA. A note on this clone: Antigen unknown.

The PCR had 60 Vbeta and 13 Jbeta primers. Sequencing used immunoSEQ multiplex PCR; TCRdb keeps in-frame clones, though not all of them. Of approximately 150,000 clones in the sample, 60% to 80% were seen once. The chain combines TRBV7-2 with TRBJ1-1; D may be TRBD1 (5 bases). Material: PBMCs. This sequence was found in a man aged 40-50 years in good health and CMV-seropositive. The CDR3 DNA sequence: TGTGCCAGCGTGAAAGGTGGGGCAGGGAACACTGAAGCTTTCTTT. This translates into CASVKGGAGNTEAFF.